This T cell receptor beta chain was observed in a study of glioma-infiltrating T cells. Study context: Blood libraries targeted about 4- to 11-fold coverage of 750,000 to 1,000,000 T cells. General study findings and limits: Non-neoplastic patients had below-expected tissue-blood divergence, while all gliomas exceeded expectation.

Concerning this clonotype itself: Its specificity is unknown. This may be a read error: a much more frequent sequence differs by one nucleotide.

TCR alpha and beta CDR3 regions were amplified from RNA using iRepertoire nested multiplex PCR. TCRdb redid the calling of the multiplex PCR reads with MiXCR, one entry per CDR3 protein. The repertoire has 400,000 or so distinct CDR3 sequences, more than 35% of them found once; the top ten carry around 12%. Germline CDR1 DFQATT, CDR2 SNEGSKA (reference sequence). The length of the CDR3 is 14 residues. The sequenced material came from glioma tissue, nonneoplastic brain tissue, or PBMCs (not recorded which). The chain joins TRBV20-1 to TRBJ1-1; D is possibly TRBD1 (6 bases). The clonotype originates from a human donor with low-grade glioma or glioblastoma, undergoing nonglioma brain surgery, or in good health (not recorded which). In DNA, the CDR3 is TGCAGTGCTAGAGATTATAGGGGGAACACTGAAGCTTCCTTT. It translates to CSARDYRGNTEASF.